The text below deals with one T cell receptor beta chain. Its antigen is still unknown. With 60 Vbeta and 13 Jbeta primers, the PCR was carried out. Authors' processing steps: Later, roughly 80 million unique TCR beta chains were counted in an analysis, and some 11 million of them were shared. Generated by immunoSEQ multiplex PCR, the TCRdb table keeps only in-frame clones and is missing some. V and J calls and clone size are copied from that table; D and trimming were computed from the DNA. The data hold 120,000 to 150,000 clones, with about 74% observed a single time. This record comes from a study of cytomegalovirus exposure and HLA in healthy donors. The study, taken as a whole, reports: Among immune exposure information, only CMV serostatus was available.

This CDR3 is 13 amino acids long. The germline V gene encodes CDR1 LNHDA and CDR2 SQIVND (reference sequence). V was cut by 3 bases and J by 6 bases, with 9 bases left in between. The receptor's source is a woman between 40 and 50 years old in good health and CMV-seronegative. The specimen was PBMCs. This chain uses TRBV19 with TRBJ2-1; tentative D call: TRBD2 (6 bases). The DNA for the CDR3 is TGTGCCAGTAGTATTATGGGGGGCAATGAGCAGTTCTTC. It specifies CASSIMGGNEQFF.